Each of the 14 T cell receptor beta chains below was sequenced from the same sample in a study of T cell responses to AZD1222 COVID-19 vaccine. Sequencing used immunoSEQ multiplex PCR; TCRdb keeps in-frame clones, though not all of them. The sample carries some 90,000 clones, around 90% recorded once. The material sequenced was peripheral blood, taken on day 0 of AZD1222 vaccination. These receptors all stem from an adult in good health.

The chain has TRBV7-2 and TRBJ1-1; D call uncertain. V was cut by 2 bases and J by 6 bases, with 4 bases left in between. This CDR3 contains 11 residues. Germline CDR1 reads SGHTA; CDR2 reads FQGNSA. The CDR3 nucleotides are TGTGCCAGCAGCTTATTCGCTGAAGCTTTCTTT. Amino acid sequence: CASSLFAEAFF.

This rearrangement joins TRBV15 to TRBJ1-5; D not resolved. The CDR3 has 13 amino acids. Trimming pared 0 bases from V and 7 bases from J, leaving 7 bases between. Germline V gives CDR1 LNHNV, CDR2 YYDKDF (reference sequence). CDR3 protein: CATSRDTGQPQHF. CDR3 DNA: TGTGCCACCAGCAGAGATACGGGGCAGCCCCAGCATTTT.

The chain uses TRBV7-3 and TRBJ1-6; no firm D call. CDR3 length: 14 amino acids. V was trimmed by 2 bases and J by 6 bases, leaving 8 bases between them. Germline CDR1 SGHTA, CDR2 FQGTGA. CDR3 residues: CASSLWRPNSPLHF. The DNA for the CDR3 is TGTGCCAGCAGCTTATGGCGGCCTAATTCACCCCTCCACTTT.

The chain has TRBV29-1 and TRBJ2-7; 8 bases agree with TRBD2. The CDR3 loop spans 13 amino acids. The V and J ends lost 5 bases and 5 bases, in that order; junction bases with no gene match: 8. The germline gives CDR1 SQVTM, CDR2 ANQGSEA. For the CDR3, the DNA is TGCAGCGTTCGCTTCAGCGGGAGCCACGAGCAGTACTTC. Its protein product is CSVRFSGSHEQYF.

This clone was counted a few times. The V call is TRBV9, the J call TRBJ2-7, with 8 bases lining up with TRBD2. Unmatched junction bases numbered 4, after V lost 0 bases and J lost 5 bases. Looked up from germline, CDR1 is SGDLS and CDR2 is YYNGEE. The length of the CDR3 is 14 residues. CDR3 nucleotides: TGTGCCAGCAGCGTAGACGGACTAGCTCACGAGCAGTACTTC. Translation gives CASSVDGLAHEQYF.

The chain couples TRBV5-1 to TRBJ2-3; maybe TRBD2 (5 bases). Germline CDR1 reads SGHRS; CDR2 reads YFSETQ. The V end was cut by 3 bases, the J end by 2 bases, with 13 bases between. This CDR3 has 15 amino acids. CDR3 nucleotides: TGCGCCAGCAGCTCCAGCGGAGATTCCACAGATACGCAGTATTTT. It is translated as CASSSSGDSTDTQYF.

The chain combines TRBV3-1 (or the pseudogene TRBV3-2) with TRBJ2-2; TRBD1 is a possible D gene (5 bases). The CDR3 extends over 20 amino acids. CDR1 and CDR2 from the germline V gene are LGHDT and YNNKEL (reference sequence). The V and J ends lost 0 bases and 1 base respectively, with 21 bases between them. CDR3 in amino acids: CASSQDVWPYATVNTGELFF. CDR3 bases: TGTGCCAGCAGCCAAGATGTTTGGCCATACGCGACAGTGAACACCGGGGAGCTGTTTTTT.

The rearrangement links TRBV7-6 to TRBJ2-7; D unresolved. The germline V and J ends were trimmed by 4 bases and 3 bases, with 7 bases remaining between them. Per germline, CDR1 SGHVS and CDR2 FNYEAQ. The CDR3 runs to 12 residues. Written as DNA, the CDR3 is TGTGCCAGCAGCTCCCTGGACTACGAGCAGTACTTC. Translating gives CASSSLDYEQYF.

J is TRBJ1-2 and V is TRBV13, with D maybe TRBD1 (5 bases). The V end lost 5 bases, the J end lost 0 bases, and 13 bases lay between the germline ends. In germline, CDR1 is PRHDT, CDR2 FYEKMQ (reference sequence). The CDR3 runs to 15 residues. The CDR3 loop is CASSPGLQANYGYTF. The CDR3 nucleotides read TGTGCCAGCAGCCCGGGACTTCAAGCTAACTATGGCTACACCTTC.

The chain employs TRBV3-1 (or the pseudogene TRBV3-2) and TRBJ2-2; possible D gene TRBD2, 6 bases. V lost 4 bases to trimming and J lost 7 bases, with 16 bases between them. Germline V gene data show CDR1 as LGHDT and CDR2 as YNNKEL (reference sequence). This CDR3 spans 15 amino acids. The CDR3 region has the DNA TGTGCCAGCAGCCCCCGGGACTCCCACGACGGGGAGCTGTTTTTT. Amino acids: CASSPRDSHDGELFF.

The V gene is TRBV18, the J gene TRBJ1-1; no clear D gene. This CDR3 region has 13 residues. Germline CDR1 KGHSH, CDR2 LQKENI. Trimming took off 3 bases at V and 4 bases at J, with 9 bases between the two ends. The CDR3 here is CASSPVVVTEAFF. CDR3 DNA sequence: TGTGCCAGCTCACCCGTAGTTGTCACTGAAGCTTTCTTT.

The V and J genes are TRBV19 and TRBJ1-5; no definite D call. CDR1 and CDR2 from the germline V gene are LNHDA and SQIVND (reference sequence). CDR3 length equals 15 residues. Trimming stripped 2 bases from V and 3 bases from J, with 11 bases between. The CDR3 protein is CASSIHVTPNQPQHF. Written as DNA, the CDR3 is TGTGCCAGTAGTATACATGTGACACCCAATCAGCCCCAGCATTTT.

The CDR3 DNA sequence: TGTGCCAGCAGCTTAGCGTCGCTAGGGGTGGACACAGATACGCAGTATTTT. It yields the protein CASSLASLGVDTDTQYF. The V call is TRBV7-9, the J call TRBJ2-3; possible D gene TRBD1, 5 bases. This CDR3 contains 17 residues. Trimming pared 0 bases from V and 2 bases from J, leaving 15 bases between. From germline, CDR1 is SEHNR and CDR2 FQNEAQ (reference sequence).

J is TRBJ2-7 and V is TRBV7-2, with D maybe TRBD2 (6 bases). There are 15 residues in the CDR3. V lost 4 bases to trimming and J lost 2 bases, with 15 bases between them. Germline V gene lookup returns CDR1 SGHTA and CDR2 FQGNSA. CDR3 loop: CASSSDFGGPYEQYF. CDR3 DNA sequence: TGTGCCAGCAGCTCAGATTTCGGGGGACCCTACGAGCAGTACTTC.